This TCR beta chain comes out of a study of spatial heterogeneity in lung cancer. Across the study: The library had UMIs, and each TCR and UMI pair averaged more than ten raw reads.

Germline V gene data show CDR1 as SGHRS and CDR2 as YFSETQ. The CDR3 has 15 residues. V shed 4 bases and J 5 bases; nucleotides not matched to a gene: 11. Study results and limitations: More often at tumor resection than at routine follow-up, ubiquitous expanded tumor TCRs were detected in the blood.

Time point noted: sample taken at primary tumor resection. The study sequenced unsorted whole RNA from tumor, nontumor lung or frozen PBMC. The donors, about 74 patients with untreated early-stage non-small cell lung cancer, provided the samples. This clonotype has at least ten counts. Its antigen is not known. A single record per CDR3 protein comes from TCRdb applying MiXCR to the 5' RACE reads. This repertoire shows approximately 81,000 distinct CDR3 sequences, roughly 13% found once; its top ten account for 4.5% to 5.5%. The chain employs TRBV5-1 and TRBJ1-1; 7 nucleotides match TRBD1. The clonotype comes from a male donor with early-stage non-small cell lung cancer. Here the sequenced sample was PBMCs, taken at surgery. The CDR3 sequence: CASSPVTTGTTEAFF. The CDR3 DNA reads as TGCGCCAGCAGCCCGGTTACGACAGGGACGACTGAAGCTTTCTTT.